This entry lists 20 T cell receptor beta chains sequenced from one sample in a study of shared clonotypes between healthy human individuals. Data came from immunoSEQ multiplex PCR; TCRdb stores just in-frame clones and leaves some out. The sample shows 450,000 to 650,000 clones, around 81% of them seen only once. The sample was PBMCs. The receptors derive from a woman aged 40 to 50 in good health. Some clones in this sample may be carry-over from other donors' samples.

The CDR3 nucleotides are TGTGCCAGCAGCTCACCGGGACAGGGGGCGACCTGGGAGCTGTTTTTT. Translation gives CASSSPGQGATWELFF. This chain connects TRBV7-8 to TRBJ2-2, with 12 bases fitting TRBD1. The CDR3 is 16 amino acids. Germline V gene data show CDR1 as SGHVS and CDR2 as FQNEAQ. V lost 4 bases, J lost 9 bases, and 9 bases stayed unmatched.

This clone was seen only once. The same CDR3 is also encoded by other DNA sequences in this sample. This sequence joins TRBV5-1 and TRBJ2-5; weak D call: TRBD2 (6 bases). Trimming cost V 1 base and J 5 bases, with 9 bases left between them. Per germline, CDR1 SGHRS and CDR2 YFSETQ. This CDR3 comprises 13 residues. The CDR3: CASSLSGDETQYF. Written as DNA, the CDR3 is TGCGCCAGCAGCTTGTCGGGAGATGAGACCCAGTACTTC.

The chain couples TRBV6-1 to TRBJ2-1; 9 bases align to TRBD2. J lost 3 bases, V lost 2 bases, and 8 bases had no gene match. The CDR3 contains 17 residues. Germline V gene data show CDR1 as MNHNS and CDR2 as SASEGT. CDR3: CASSEQPTSGIYNEQFF. In nucleotides, the CDR3 is TGTGCCAGCAGTGAACAACCGACTAGCGGAATCTACAATGAGCAGTTCTTC.

The chain is built from TRBV6-1 and TRBJ2-1; D might be TRBD1 or TRBD2, each matching 5 bases. The CDR3 contains 15 residues. Germline CDR1 and CDR2: MNHNS and SASEGT. V lost 11 bases to trimming and J lost 4 bases, with 21 bases between them. Here the CDR3 reads CAGKRARDGYNEQFF. In DNA, the CDR3 is TGTGCCGGCAAGAGGGCGAGGGACGGTTACAATGAGCAGTTCTTC.

The genes are TRBV2 and TRBJ2-4; 9 bases are a match to TRBD1. The germline CDR1 and CDR2 sequences are SNHLY and FYNNEI. The trim removed 6 bases at V and 1 base at J, leaving 10 bases unmatched. This CDR3 has 17 residues. CDR3 sequence (DNA): TGTGCCAGCAGCGGTATACAGGGGGCTGGGGCCAAAAACATTCAGTACTTC. Amino acids: CASSGIQGAGAKNIQYF.

This clone was seen just once. The CDR3 DNA sequence: TGCGCCACCGCATGGCTAGCGGGCACAGATACGCAGTATTTT. Its protein is CATAWLAGTDTQYF. V gene TRBV5-1 combines with J gene TRBJ2-3, with 7 nucleotides matching TRBD2. The CDR3 totals 14 residues. V shed 9 bases and J 1 base; nucleotides not matched to a gene: 8. Looked up from germline, CDR1 is SGHRS and CDR2 is YFSETQ.

This rearrangement joins TRBV7-2 to TRBJ1-5, with D unresolved. Trimming took 2 bases from V and 4 from J, leaving 12 bases between them. The CDR3 loop spans 15 amino acids. Germline-derived CDR1 and CDR2 are SGHTA and FQGNSA. In DNA, the CDR3 is TGTGCCAGCAGCTTAACGGCCCAAGGAAATCAGCCCCAGCATTTT. Protein: CASSLTAQGNQPQHF. The complete variable domain, with remaining parts taken from reference TRBV7-2 and TRBJ1-5, reads GAGVSQSPSNKVTEKGKDVELRCDPISGHTALYWYRQSLGQGLEFLIYFQGNSAPDKSGLPSDRFSAERTGGSVSTLTIQRTQQEDSAVYLCASSLTAQGNQPQHFGDGTRLSIL.

This sequence joins TRBV7-3 and TRBJ2-2; D may be TRBD1 (5 bases). Trimming took 1 base from V and 6 from J, leaving 9 bases between them. Germline values: CDR1 SGHTA, CDR2 FQGTGA. The CDR3 runs 14 residues. The CDR3, as DNA: TGTGCCAGCAGCTTAAGCAGGGATTCCGGGGAGCTGTTTTTT. It translates to CASSLSRDSGELFF.

The J gene is TRBJ2-7, the V gene TRBV9, with 12 bases aligning to TRBD1. Germline values: CDR1 SGDLS, CDR2 YYNGEE. The CDR3 has 12 amino acids. After removal of 7 bases from V and 5 bases from J, the junction contained 1 base not matched to a gene. The CDR3 DNA sequence: TGTGCCAGCGGGACAGGGGGCGACGAGCAGTACTTC. It is translated as CASGTGGDEQYF.

A note on this clone: A read error likely explains this, since a far larger clone differs by one base. Other DNA sequences in the sample encode the same CDR3. V and J are TRBV29-1 and TRBJ1-2; D remains ambiguous. The germline V gene encodes CDR1 SQVTM and CDR2 ANQGSEA. There are 10 residues in the CDR3. CDR3 nucleotide sequence: TGCAGCTTGTCGAGGGATGGCTACACCTTT. Translating it yields CSLSRDGYTF.

This clone was detected only once. This rearrangement joins TRBV15 to TRBJ2-7; D unclear. CDR1 and CDR2 (germline): LNHNV, YYDKDF (reference sequence). The length of the CDR3 is 15 residues. V was cut by 1 base and J by 1 base, with 11 bases left in between. CDR3 in amino acids: CATSRVGTASYEQYF. Written as DNA, the CDR3 is TGTGCCACCAGCAGAGTAGGAACCGCGTCCTACGAGCAGTACTTC.

The chain recombines TRBV5-4 with TRBJ1-1; 11 nucleotides align to TRBD1. V shed 4 bases, J shed 5 bases, and the junction held 10 bases outside the gene matches. The CDR3 extends over 16 amino acids. Germline assignment: CDR1 SGHNT and CDR2 YYREEE (reference sequence). CDR3 amino acids: CASSRQGDRGGTEAFF. The CDR3 DNA sequence: TGTGCCAGCAGCCGTCAGGGGGACAGGGGGGGAACTGAAGCTTTCTTT.

This clone was counted a few times. V gene TRBV13 combines with J gene TRBJ2-7; the D gene is possibly TRBD1 (6 bases). In germline, CDR1 is PRHDT, CDR2 FYEKMQ (reference sequence). The CDR3 runs to 13 residues. Trimming cost V 2 bases and J 5 bases, with 10 bases left between them. The CDR3 nucleotides read TGTGCCAGCAGCTTAACAGGGACCCACGAGCAGTACTTC. Protein: CASSLTGTHEQYF.

V is TRBV28 and J is TRBJ2-1, with D perhaps being TRBD1 or TRBD2 (5 bases each). Germline V gene sequence: CDR1 MDHEN, CDR2 SYDVKM. The CDR3 is 16 residues long. The V and J ends lost 5 bases and 6 bases respectively, with 20 bases between them. CDR3 sequence: CASSRTGLGRFNEQFF. The CDR3 bases are TGTGCCAGCAGTCGAACAGGACTGGGGCGGTTCAATGAGCAGTTCTTC.

This clone was observed at least ten times. Other nucleotide sequences from this sample produce the same CDR3. V is TRBV5-1 and J is TRBJ2-1; 7 bases match TRBD2. CDR1 is SGHRS and CDR2 is YFSETQ in the germline V gene. The V gene end was trimmed by 0 bases and the J gene end by 0 bases; junction bases not matched to a gene: 6. This CDR3 region has 17 residues. The CDR3 DNA sequence: TGCGCCAGCAGCTTGGAGGCTAGCGGCAGCTCCTACAATGAGCAGTTCTTC. Its translation is CASSLEASGSSYNEQFF.

The chain combines TRBV5-8 with TRBJ2-1; no firm D call. This CDR3 is 16 amino acids long. V was pared by 0 bases and J by 3 bases, with 13 bases between. CDR1 and CDR2 (germline): SGHTS, YDEGEE. CDR3 bases: TGTGCCAGCAGCTTGGCAGGACGGACCTTCTACAATGAGCAGTTCTTC. It translates to CASSLAGRTFYNEQFF.

The chain is built from TRBV14 and TRBJ2-7, with D perhaps matching TRBD1 (6 bases). This CDR3 is built from 14 residues. Germline values: CDR1 SGHDN, CDR2 FVKESK. V lost 3 bases and J lost 4, with 13 bases in between. The CDR3 DNA reads TGTGCCAGCAGCCATGGAACAGGGAGATACGAGCAGTACTTC. Translating it yields CASSHGTGRYEQYF.

The rearrangement links TRBV6-5 to TRBJ2-1; 8 bases are a match to TRBD2. The CDR3 extends over 15 amino acids. With 4 bases clipped from V and 3 bases from J, the junction kept 5 bases outside the gene matches. The germline V gene has CDR1 MNHEY and CDR2 SVGAGI. CDR3 loop: CASSFSGSDYNEQFF. DNA for the CDR3: TGTGCCAGCAGTTTCAGCGGGAGTGACTACAATGAGCAGTTCTTC.

This clone was counted between two and nine times. The chain combines TRBV6-5 with TRBJ1-5; 8 nucleotides match TRBD1. This CDR3 has 15 residues. The germline V gene encodes CDR1 MNHEY and CDR2 SVGAGI. The J segment lost 5 bases and the V segment lost 6 bases, leaving 9 bases of the junction unmatched. This chain's CDR3 is CASSPKAGGDQPQHF. The CDR3 nucleotides are TGTGCCAGCAGCCCCAAGGCAGGGGGCGATCAGCCCCAGCATTTT.

This clone was found a few times. This chain joins TRBV5-1 and TRBJ1-1, with 9 nucleotides matching TRBD1. Germline V CDR1 and CDR2: SGHRS, YFSETQ. V lost 0 bases to trimming and J lost 2 bases; unmatched junction nucleotides: 8. The CDR3 totals 17 residues. CDR3 coding DNA: TGCGCCAGCAGCTTGGGGTCGCGACAGGGGGGCAACACTGAAGCTTTCTTT. Its protein product is CASSLGSRQGGNTEAFF.